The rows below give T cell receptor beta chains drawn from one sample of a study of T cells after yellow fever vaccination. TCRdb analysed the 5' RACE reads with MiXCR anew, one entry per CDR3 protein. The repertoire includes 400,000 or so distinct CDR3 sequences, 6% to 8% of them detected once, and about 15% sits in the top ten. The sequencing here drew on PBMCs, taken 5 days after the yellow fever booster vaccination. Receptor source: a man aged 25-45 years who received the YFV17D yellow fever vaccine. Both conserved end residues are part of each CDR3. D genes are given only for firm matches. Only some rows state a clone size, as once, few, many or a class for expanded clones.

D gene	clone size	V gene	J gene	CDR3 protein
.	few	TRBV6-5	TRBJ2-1	CASSYSRDNEQFF
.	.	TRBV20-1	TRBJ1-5	CSARVGGGSRNQPQHF
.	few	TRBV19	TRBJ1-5	CASSIPLNQPQHF
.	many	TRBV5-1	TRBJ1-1	CASSSEMNTEAFF
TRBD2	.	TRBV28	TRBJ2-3	CASSLNPKTSGTTDTQYF
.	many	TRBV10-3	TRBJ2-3	CAAGTEADTQYF
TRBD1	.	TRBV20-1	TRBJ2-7	CSARGRGTGAHEQYF
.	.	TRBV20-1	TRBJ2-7	CSAVARDFLYEQYF
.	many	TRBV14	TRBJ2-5	CASSRLGQETQYF
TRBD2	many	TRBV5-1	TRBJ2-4	CASSLAGGENIQYF
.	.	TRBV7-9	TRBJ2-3	CASSFGLGSTTDTQYF
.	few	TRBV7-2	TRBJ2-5	CASRRGTIATQETQYF
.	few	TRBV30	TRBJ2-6	CASTSNNLLGISHSGANVLTF
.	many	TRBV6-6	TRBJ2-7	CASSSGATYEQYF
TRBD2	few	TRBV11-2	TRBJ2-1	CASSLLSLAGDGEQFF
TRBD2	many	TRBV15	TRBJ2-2	CATSRGLAGGAGELFF
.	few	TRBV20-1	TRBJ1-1	CSASGYGTEAFF
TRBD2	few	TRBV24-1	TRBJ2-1	CATSDQLGRGPNEQFF
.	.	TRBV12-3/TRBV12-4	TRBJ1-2	CASSLRGGIGYTF
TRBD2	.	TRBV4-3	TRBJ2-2	CASSSGSLAGAGELFF
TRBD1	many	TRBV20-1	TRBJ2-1	CSAKRQGIQEQFF
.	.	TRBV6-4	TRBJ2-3	CASSTSLGSTDTQYF
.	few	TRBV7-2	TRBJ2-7	CASSLLKFSYEQYF
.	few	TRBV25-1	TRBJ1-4	CASGLDSTTNEKLFF
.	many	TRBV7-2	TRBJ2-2	CASSYRVSTVGELFF
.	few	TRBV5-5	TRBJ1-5	CASSLIGQSNQPQHF
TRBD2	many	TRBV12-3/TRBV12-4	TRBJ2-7	CASRLGGAPRMGQYF
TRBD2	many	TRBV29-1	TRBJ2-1	CSVYGLAGVGFF
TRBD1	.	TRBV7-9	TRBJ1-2	CASSTRQGGYTF
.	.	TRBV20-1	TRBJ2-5	CSASGSSTNQETQYF
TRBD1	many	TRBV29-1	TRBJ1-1	CSVVQGGVNTEAFF
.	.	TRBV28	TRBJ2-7	CASRDGDYEQYF
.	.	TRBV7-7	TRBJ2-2	CASSPFFGELFF
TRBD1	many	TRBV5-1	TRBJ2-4	CASSGTGVNIQYF
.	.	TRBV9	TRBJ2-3	CASSPGGAGDTQYF
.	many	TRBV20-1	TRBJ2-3	CSARDTRGTDTQYF
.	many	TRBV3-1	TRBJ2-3	CASRTLKGATDTQYF
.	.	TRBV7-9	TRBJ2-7	CASSFGGFYEQYF
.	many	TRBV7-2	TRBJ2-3	CASRPTRPDTQYF
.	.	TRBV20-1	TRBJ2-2	CCARDWGAPDTGELFF
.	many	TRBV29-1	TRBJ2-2	CSVVPPAGRGGELFF
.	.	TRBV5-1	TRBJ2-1	CASRQVSYNEQFF
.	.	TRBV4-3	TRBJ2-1	CASSQEFPYNEQFF
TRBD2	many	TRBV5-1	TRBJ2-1	CASSLRGLAGVGEQFF
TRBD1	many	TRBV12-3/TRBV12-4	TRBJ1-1	CASSGRQGAITEAFF
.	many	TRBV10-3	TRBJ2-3	CAISEIGQSLTDTQYF
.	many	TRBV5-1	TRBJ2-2	CASRRDITGELFF
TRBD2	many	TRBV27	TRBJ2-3	CASSSAGGPITQYF
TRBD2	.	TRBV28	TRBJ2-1	CASSSLAGTSGYNEQFF
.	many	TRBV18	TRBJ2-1	CASSPLSGRPNEQFF
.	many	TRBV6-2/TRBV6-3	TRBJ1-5	CASSPGGANQPQHF
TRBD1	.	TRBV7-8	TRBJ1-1	CASSFRTGALQAFF
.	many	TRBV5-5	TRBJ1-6	CASSQGSLNSPLHF
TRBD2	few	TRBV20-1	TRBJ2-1	CSAPTSGVVNEQFF